These 21 T cell receptor beta chains came from one sample sequenced in a study of human T cells and chemical hapten exposure. In TCRdb, the RACE reads were re-called with MiXCR into one record per CDR3 protein. Seen here are some 80,000 distinct CDR3 sequences, approximately 12% observed once, and the top ten hold around 4.2%. As to time point: patch test 1, 2 weeks after DPC sensitization. Treatment noted: therapeutic diphenylcyclopropenone sensitization with weekly scalp DPC. Sequenced here: whole blood, sampled in connection with sensitization to the hapten diphenylcyclopropenone (DPC). The receptors originated from a woman in her forties or fifties with alopecia areata. Some clones in this sample may be carry-over from other donors' samples.

The genes are TRBV14 and TRBJ2-3; D is perhaps TRBD1 (6 bases). CDR1 SGHDN and CDR2 FVKESK come from the germline V gene. The CDR3 is 15 residues long. V dropped 3 bases and J dropped 1 base, with 11 bases sitting between them. The CDR3 loop is CASSHRAGGTDTQYF. CDR3 nucleotide sequence: TGTGCCAGCAGCCACCGGGCAGGGGGCACAGATACGCAGTATTTT. Full variable domain (outside the CDR3, taken from reference TRBV14 and TRBJ2-3): EAGVTQFPSHSVIEKGQTVTLRCDPISGHDNLYWYRRVMGKEIKFLLHFVKESKQDESGMPNNRFLAERTGGTYSTLKVQPAELEDSGVYFCASSHRAGGTDTQYFGPGTRLTVL.

This clonotype was counted between two and nine times. The rearrangement joins TRBV6-6 to TRBJ1-2, with 10 bases aligning to TRBD1. The germline CDR1 and CDR2 sequences are MNHNY and SVGAGI (reference sequence). The CDR3 contains 18 residues. The V segment lost 5 bases and the J segment 5 bases; nucleotides outside the gene matches: 17. The CDR3 loop reads CASSLAQTGGAQVYGYTF. CDR3 bases: TGTGCCAGCAGTCTCGCCCAGACAGGGGGCGCGCAGGTATATGGCTACACCTTC.

The chain combines TRBV6-6 with TRBJ2-1, with D perhaps matching TRBD2 (6 bases). Trimming pared 5 bases from V and 9 bases from J, leaving 20 bases between. This CDR3 region has 15 residues. Germline V gene lookup returns CDR1 MNHNY and CDR2 SVGAGI (reference sequence). The CDR3 sequence is CASSPLGRRGAEQFF. The CDR3 coding sequence is TGTGCCAGCAGTCCATTGGGACGGCGGGGAGCTGAGCAGTTCTTC.

This clonotype has just a few counts. The chain joins TRBV6-5 to TRBJ2-7, with D perhaps matching TRBD1 (6 bases). From germline, CDR1 is MNHEY and CDR2 SVGAGI. V gave up 0 bases and J gave up 2 bases, with 8 bases separating them. The CDR3 extends over 14 amino acids. CDR3 nucleotide sequence: TGTGCCAGCAGTTACTCCTGGACAGCCTACGAGCAGTACTTC. Its protein is CASSYSWTAYEQYF.

This clonotype has just one count. This rearrangement joins TRBV7-2 to TRBJ2-3; D not certain. The CDR3 covers 12 residues. V was shortened by 6 bases and J by 4 bases, with 8 bases between the two germline ends. Germline loops: CDR1 SGHTA, CDR2 FQGNSA. CDR3: CASSRPSDTQYF. CDR3 DNA: TGTGCCAGCAGTAGACCATCAGATACGCAGTATTTT.

This clonotype showed up just a few times. CDR3 in amino acids: CASRLDPLAGADTQYF. DNA of the CDR3: TGTGCCAGCAGGTTGGACCCCCTAGCGGGAGCAGATACGCAGTATTTT. The chain employs TRBV6-5 and TRBJ2-3; 10 bases line up with TRBD2. The CDR3 sequence is 16 residues long. Germline CDR1 is MNHEY and CDR2 is SVGAGI. Germline trimming cut 6 bases from V and 4 bases from J; bases unmatched to any gene: 10.

The V gene is TRBV28, the J gene TRBJ2-2; TRBD2 aligns across 9 bases. V was pared by 3 bases and J by 3 bases, with 8 bases of the junction left unmatched. There are 17 residues in the CDR3. Germline CDR1 reads MDHEN; CDR2 reads SYDVKM. The CDR3 is CASSFFPAGGDTGELFF. DNA of the CDR3: TGTGCCAGCAGTTTTTTTCCAGCGGGAGGTGACACCGGGGAGCTGTTTTTT. The variable domain in full, completed from reference TRBV28 and TRBJ2-2, reads DVKVTQSSRYLVKRTGEKVFLECVQDMDHENMFWYRQDPGLGLRLIYFSYDVKMKEKGDIPEGYSVSREKKERFSLILESASTNQTSMYLCASSFFPAGGDTGELFFGEGSRLTVL.

This clonotype was counted only a few times. The rearrangement uses TRBV5-1 and TRBJ1-1, with D perhaps matching TRBD1 (5 bases). V lost 5 bases to trimming and J lost 0 bases, with 14 bases between them. This CDR3 comprises 15 residues. Germline V gene sequence: CDR1 SGHRS, CDR2 YFSETQ. The CDR3 nucleotides read TGCGCCAGCAGGTTGTCGGGCAGGGTGAACACTGAAGCTTTCTTT. Translating gives CASRLSGRVNTEAFF.

A word on this clonotype: It may be a read error: a sequence one base away is much more abundant. V gene TRBV20-1 combines with J gene TRBJ2-2; D not resolved. CDR1 and CDR2 from the germline V gene are DFQATT and SNEGSKA (reference sequence). The CDR3 consists of 12 residues. CDR3 sequence (DNA): TGCAGAGCTCCTTCCTGGATCGGGGAGCTGTTTTTT. Protein: CRAPSWIGELFF.

In its sample, this clonotype was seen many times. The chain uses TRBV5-1 and TRBJ2-1; 14 nucleotides agree with TRBD2. Per germline, CDR1 SGHRS and CDR2 YFSETQ. V gave up 3 bases and J gave up 1 base; unmatched junction bases: 9. This CDR3 comprises 19 residues. CDR3 sequence (DNA): TGCGCCAGCAGCTACGCCGGGACTAGCGGGAGCGTGTCCTACAATGAGCAGTTCTTC. Amino acids: CASSYAGTSGSVSYNEQFF.

This clonotype was seen at least ten times. The rearrangement joins TRBV20-1 to TRBJ1-1; D is uncertain. With 7 bases removed from V and 2 bases from J, the gap between germline ends came to 8 bases. The CDR3 is 11 residues long. The germline V gene encodes CDR1 DFQATT and CDR2 SNEGSKA (reference sequence). In DNA form, the CDR3 reads TGCAGTGTATGGCGAAACACTGAAGCTTTCTTT. Translated, it gives CSVWRNTEAFF.

This clonotype has a count of ten or more. This chain joins TRBV20-1 and TRBJ1-5; tentatively, D is TRBD1 (5 bases). The V end lost 0 bases, the J end lost 3 bases, and 15 bases lay between the germline ends. CDR1 and CDR2 from the germline V gene are DFQATT and SNEGSKA (reference sequence). The CDR3 is made up of 16 amino acids. CDR3 amino acids: CSARDFSGANNQPQHF. The CDR3 DNA reads TGCAGTGCTAGAGATTTTTCCGGGGCGAACAATCAGCCCCAGCATTTT.

This clonotype was detected many times. The chain links TRBV29-1 to TRBJ2-1; TRBD1 matches 9 bases. The trim removed 7 bases at V and 5 bases at J, leaving 6 bases unmatched. The CDR3 loop spans 13 amino acids. In germline, CDR1 is SQVTM, CDR2 ANQGSEA. CDR3 protein: CSAPGQGNNEQFF. The DNA of the CDR3 is TGCAGCGCCCCGGGACAGGGAAACAATGAGCAGTTCTTC.

The rearrangement uses TRBV20-1 and TRBJ2-7, with D uncertain. Germline assignment: CDR1 DFQATT and CDR2 SNEGSKA (reference sequence). CDR3 length: 14 residues. V lost 5 bases to trimming and J lost 2 bases, with 16 bases between them. The CDR3 nucleotides read TGCAGTGCTCCCAAGGGTGACGGCGCCTACGAGCAGTACTTC. Translation: CSAPKGDGAYEQYF.

This clonotype was recorded many times. The rearrangement links TRBV24-1 to TRBJ1-2; D unclear. V dropped 3 bases and J dropped 10 bases, with 11 bases sitting between them. CDR3 length equals 12 residues. From germline, CDR1 is KGHDR and CDR2 SFDVKD. CDR3 sequence: CATSDVDGPYTF. DNA for the CDR3: TGTGCCACCAGTGATGTCGATGGACCCTACACCTTC.

This clonotype was seen ten or more times. The chain joins TRBV7-3 to TRBJ1-5; D is unresolved. The CDR3 sequence is 16 residues long. In germline, CDR1 is SGHTA, CDR2 FQGTGA. Between the trimmed V and J ends, which lost 1 base and 1 base, there was a span of 11 bases. The CDR3 spells CASSLRPSSSNQPQHF. The CDR3 coding sequence is TGTGCCAGCAGCTTAAGACCCTCGTCAAGCAATCAGCCCCAGCATTTT. Looking up the rest from reference TRBV7-3 and TRBJ1-5 gives the full variable domain: GAGVSQTPSNKVTEKGKYVELRCDPISGHTALYWYRQSLGQGPEFLIYFQGTGAADDSGLPNDRFFAVRPEGSVSTLKIQRTERGDSAVYLCASSLRPSSSNQPQHFGDGTRLSIL.

Points on this clonotype: With a much larger clone just one base away, this may be a read error. The chain links TRBV5-1 to TRBJ2-5, with D maybe TRBD2 (5 bases). Germline-derived CDR1 and CDR2 are SGHRS and YFSETQ. The CDR3 is made up of 15 amino acids. CDR3 region: CASSLGRHPEETLYF. CDR3 coding DNA: TGCGCCAGCAGCTTGGGCAGGCACCCGGAGGAGACCCTGTACTTC.

On this clonotype itself: This sequence may be a read error, since a much larger clone differs from it by one base. The V gene is TRBV7-8, the J gene TRBJ2-1, with 9 bases matching TRBD2. With 6 bases clipped from V and 5 bases from J, the junction kept 14 bases outside the gene matches. The germline CDR1 and CDR2 sequences are SGHVS and FQNEAQ. This CDR3 comprises 17 residues. The CDR3 DNA sequence: TGTGCCAGCAGATTACCCCTTAGACTAGCGGTGAACAATGAGCAGTTCTTC. This encodes CASRLPLRLAVNNEQFF.

The chain couples TRBV9 to TRBJ2-5, with D uncertain. The length of the CDR3 is 16 residues. Trimming removed 2 bases from V and 4 bases from J, with 18 bases in between. Germline-derived CDR1 and CDR2 are SGDLS and YYNGEE. The CDR3 DNA follows: TGTGCCAGCAGCGTGCGCGATTCAGCCCCCAGAGAGACCCAGTACTTC. Protein product: CASSVRDSAPRETQYF. The variable domain in full, completed from reference TRBV9 and TRBJ2-5, reads DSGVTQTPKHLITATGQRVTLRCSPRSGDLSVYWYQQSLDQGLQFLIQYYNGEERAKGNILERFSAQQFPDLHSELNLSSLELGDSALYFCASSVRDSAPRETQYFGPGTRLLVL.

The chain carries TRBV14 and TRBJ2-1; 8 nucleotides agree with TRBD2. The CDR3 consists of 14 residues. Trimming cost V 4 bases and J 6 bases; bases outside gene matches: 5. CDR1 SGHDN and CDR2 FVKESK come from the germline V gene. In nucleotides, the CDR3 is TGTGCCAGCAGCCGAAGCCTAGCGGGCAATGAGCAGTTCTTC. The encoded protein is CASSRSLAGNEQFF.

This clonotype came up many times. The chain recombines TRBV28 with TRBJ2-7; a possible D gene is TRBD1 (6 bases). Looked up from germline, CDR1 is MDHEN and CDR2 is SYDVKM. Trimming stripped 7 bases from V and 3 bases from J, with 16 bases between. CDR3 length: 14 amino acids. CDR3 residues: CASNRVPPNYEQYF. CDR3 DNA: TGTGCCAGCAACAGGGTTCCCCCAAACTACGAGCAGTACTTC.